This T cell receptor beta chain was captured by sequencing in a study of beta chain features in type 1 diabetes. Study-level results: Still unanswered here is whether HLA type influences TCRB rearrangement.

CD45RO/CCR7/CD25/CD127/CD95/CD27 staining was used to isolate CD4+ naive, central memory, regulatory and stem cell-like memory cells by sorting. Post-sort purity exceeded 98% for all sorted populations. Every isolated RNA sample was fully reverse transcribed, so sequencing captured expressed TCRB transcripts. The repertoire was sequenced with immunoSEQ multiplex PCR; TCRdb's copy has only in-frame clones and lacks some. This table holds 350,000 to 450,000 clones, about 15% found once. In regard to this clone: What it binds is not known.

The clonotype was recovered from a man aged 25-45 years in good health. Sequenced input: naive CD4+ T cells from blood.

The CDR3 DNA sequence: TGCGCCAGCAGCCGCTCGACAGGGGGCAGCTATGGCTACACCTTC. Translation gives CASSRSTGGSYGYTF. The chain carries TRBV5-1 and TRBJ1-2; TRBD1 aligns across 10 bases. The trim removed 4 bases at V and 4 bases at J, leaving 7 bases unmatched. The CDR3 runs to 15 residues. Germline CDR1 SGHRS, CDR2 YFSETQ.